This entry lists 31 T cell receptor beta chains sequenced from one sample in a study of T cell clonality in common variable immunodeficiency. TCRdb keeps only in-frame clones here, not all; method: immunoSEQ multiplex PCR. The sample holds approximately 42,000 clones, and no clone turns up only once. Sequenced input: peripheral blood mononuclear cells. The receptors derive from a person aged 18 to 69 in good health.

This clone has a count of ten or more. Here the CDR3 reads CASSQEKGLLPDTQYF. The part of the CDR3 DNA that was read is TGTGCCAGCAGCCAAGAGAAAGGGCTCCTTCCAGATACG. This rearrangement joins TRBV3-1 (or the pseudogene TRBV3-2) to TRBJ2-3; no reliable D call. Coverage ceases 3 residues before the CDR3 finishes, and the germline J gene fills in the end. V was trimmed by 0 bases and J by 4 bases, leaving 14 bases between them. CDR1 and CDR2 (germline): LGHDT, YNNKEL (reference sequence). The CDR3 spans 16 residues.

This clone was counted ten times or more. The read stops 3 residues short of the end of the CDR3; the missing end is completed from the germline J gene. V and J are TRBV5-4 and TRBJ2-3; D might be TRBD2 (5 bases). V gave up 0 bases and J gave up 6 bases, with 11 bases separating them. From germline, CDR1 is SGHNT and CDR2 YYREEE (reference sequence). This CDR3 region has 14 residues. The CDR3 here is CASSLGKRADTQYF. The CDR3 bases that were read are TGTGCCAGCAGCTTGGGTAAGAGGGCGGATACG. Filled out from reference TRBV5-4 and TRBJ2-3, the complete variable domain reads ETGVTQSPTHLIKTRGQQVTLRCSSQSGHNTVSWYQQALGQGPQFIFQYYREEENGRGNFPPRFSGLQFPNYSSELNVNALELDDSALYLCASSLGKRADTQYFGPGTRLTVL.

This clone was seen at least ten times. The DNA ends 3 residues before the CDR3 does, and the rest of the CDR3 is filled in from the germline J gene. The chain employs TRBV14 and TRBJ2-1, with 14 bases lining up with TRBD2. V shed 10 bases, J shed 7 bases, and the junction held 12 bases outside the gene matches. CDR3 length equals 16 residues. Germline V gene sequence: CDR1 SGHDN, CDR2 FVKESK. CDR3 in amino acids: CATETSGRAGLNEQFF. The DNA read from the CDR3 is TGTGCCACCGAGACTAGCGGGAGGGCCGGTTTGAATGAG.

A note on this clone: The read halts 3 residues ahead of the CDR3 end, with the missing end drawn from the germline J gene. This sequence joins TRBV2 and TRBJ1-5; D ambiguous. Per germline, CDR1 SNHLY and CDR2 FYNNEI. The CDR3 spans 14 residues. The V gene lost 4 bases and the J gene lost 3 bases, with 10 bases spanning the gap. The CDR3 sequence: CASSGPGANQPQHF. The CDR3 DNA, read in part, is TGTGCCAGCAGTGGACCAGGAGCCAATCAGCCC.

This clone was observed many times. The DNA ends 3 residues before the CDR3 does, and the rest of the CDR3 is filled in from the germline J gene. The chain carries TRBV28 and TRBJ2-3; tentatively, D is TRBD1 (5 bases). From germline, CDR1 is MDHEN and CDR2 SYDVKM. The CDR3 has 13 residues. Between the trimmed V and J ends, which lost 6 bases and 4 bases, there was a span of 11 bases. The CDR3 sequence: CASSPRQSDTQYF. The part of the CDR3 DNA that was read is TGTGCCAGCAGCCCTCGACAGTCAGATACG.

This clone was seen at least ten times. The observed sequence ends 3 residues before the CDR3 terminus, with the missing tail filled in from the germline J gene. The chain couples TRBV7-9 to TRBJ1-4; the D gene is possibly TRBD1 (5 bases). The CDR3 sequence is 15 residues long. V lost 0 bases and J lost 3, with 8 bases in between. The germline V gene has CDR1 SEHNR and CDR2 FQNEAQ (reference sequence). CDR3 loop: CASSLAWGANEKLFF. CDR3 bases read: TGTGCCAGCAGCTTAGCGTGGGGGGCTAATGAAAAA.

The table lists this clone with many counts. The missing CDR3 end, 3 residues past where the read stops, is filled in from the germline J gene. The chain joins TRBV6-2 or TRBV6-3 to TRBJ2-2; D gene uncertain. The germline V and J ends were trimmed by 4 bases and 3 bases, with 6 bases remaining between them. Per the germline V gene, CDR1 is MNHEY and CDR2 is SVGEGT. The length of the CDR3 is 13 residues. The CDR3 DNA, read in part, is TGTGCCAGCAGTTCCCAGTACACCGGGGAG. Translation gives CASSSQYTGE. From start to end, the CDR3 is CASSSQYTGELFF.

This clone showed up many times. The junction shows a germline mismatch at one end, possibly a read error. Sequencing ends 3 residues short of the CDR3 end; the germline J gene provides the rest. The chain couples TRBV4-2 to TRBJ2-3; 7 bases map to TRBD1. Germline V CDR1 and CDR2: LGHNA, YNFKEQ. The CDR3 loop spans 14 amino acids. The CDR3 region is CASSQATGADTQYF. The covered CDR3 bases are TGCGCCAGCAGCCAAGCTACAGGGGCAGATACG.

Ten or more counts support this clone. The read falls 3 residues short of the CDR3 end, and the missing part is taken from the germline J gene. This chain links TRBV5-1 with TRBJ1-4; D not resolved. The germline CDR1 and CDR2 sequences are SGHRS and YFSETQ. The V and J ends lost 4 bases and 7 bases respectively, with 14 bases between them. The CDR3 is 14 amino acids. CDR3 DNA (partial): TGCGCCAGCAGCCCAGGCCTACGGGGTGAAAAA. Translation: CASSPGLRGEK. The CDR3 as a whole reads CASSPGLRGEKLFF.

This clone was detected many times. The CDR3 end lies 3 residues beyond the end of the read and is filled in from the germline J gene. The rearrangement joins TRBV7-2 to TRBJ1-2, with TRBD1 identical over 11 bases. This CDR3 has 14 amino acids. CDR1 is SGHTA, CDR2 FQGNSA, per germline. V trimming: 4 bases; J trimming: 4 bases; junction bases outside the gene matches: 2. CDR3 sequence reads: CASSSGTGGYGYTF. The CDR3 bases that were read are TGTGCCAGCAGCTCCGGGACAGGGGGCTATGGC.

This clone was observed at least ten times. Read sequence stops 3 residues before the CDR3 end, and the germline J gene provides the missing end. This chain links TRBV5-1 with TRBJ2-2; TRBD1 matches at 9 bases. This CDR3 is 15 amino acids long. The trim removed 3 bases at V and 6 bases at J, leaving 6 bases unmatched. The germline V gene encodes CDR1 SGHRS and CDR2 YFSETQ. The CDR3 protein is CASSSGQGLSGELFF. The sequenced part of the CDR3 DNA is TGCGCCAGCAGCTCAGGACAGGGGTTGTCCGGGGAG.

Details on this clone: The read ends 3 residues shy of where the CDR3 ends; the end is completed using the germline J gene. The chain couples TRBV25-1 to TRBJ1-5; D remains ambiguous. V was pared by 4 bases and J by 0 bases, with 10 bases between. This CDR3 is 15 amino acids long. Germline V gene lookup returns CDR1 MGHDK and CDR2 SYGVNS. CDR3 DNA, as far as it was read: TGTGCCAGCAGTGGATCGGGTGTTAGCAATCAGCCC. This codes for CASSGSGVSNQP. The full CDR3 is CASSGSGVSNQPQHF. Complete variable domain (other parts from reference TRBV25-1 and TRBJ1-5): EADIYQTPRYLVIGTGKKITLECSQTMGHDKMYWYQQDPGMELHLIHYSYGVNSTEKGDLSSESTVSRIRTEHFPLTLESARPSHTSQYLCASSGSGVSNQPQHFGDGTRLSIL.

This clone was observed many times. CDR3 DNA, as far as it was read: TGTGCCAGCAGCCGTAGTATGGGCGAAAAA. Its translation: CASSRSMGEK. The CDR3 in its entirety is CASSRSMGEKLFF. The chain joins TRBV14 to TRBJ1-4; no reliable D call. The DNA ends 3 residues before the CDR3 does, and the rest of the CDR3 is filled in from the germline J gene. This CDR3 contains 13 residues. Trimming took 4 bases from V and 8 from J, leaving 11 bases between them. Germline-derived CDR1 and CDR2 are SGHDN and FVKESK. The variable domain in full, completed from reference TRBV14 and TRBJ1-4, reads EAGVTQFPSHSVIEKGQTVTLRCDPISGHDNLYWYRRVMGKEIKFLLHFVKESKQDESGMPNNRFLAERTGGTYSTLKVQPAELEDSGVYFCASSRSMGEKLFFGSGTQLSVL.

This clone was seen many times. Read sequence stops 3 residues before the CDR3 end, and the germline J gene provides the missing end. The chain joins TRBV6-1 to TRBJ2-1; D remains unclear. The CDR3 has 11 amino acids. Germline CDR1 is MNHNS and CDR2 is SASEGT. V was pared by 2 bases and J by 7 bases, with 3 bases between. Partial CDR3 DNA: TGTGCCAGCAGTGAACAAAATGAG. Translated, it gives CASSEQNE. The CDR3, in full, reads CASSEQNEQFF.

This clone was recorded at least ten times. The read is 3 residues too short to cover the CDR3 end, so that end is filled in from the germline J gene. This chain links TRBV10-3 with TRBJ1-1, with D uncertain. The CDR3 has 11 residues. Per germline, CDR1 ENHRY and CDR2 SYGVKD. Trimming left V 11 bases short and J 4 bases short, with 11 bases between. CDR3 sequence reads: CAVTRGTEAFF. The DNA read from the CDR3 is TGTGCCGTTACCCGGGGCACTGAA.

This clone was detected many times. The sequenced part of the CDR3 DNA is TGTGCCAGCAGTGGGCCCCTACAGGGGTCTGGGGCCAACGTC. Amino acid sequence: CASSGPLQGSGANV. The CDR3 in its entirety is CASSGPLQGSGANVLTF. This rearrangement joins TRBV2 to TRBJ2-6; 7 bases agree with TRBD1. Read data end 3 residues before the CDR3 end; the end is taken from the germline J gene. The CDR3 runs 17 residues. V was pared by 4 bases and J by 1 base, with 7 bases of the junction left unmatched. CDR1 is SNHLY and CDR2 is FYNNEI in the germline V gene.

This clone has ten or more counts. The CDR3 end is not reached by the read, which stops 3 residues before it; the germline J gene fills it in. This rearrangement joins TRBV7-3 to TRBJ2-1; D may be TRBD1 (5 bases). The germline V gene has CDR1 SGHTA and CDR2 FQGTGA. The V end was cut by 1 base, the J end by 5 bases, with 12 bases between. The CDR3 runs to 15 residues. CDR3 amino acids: CASSLNTAGHNEQFF. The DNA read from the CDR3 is TGTGCCAGCAGCTTAAATACCGCAGGGCACAATGAG.

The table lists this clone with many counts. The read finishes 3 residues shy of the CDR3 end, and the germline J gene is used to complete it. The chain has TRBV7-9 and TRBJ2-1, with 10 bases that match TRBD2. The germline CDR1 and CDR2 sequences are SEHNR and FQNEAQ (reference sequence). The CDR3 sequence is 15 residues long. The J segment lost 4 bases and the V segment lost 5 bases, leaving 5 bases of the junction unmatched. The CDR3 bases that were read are TGTGCCAGCAGCACGACTAGCGGGTTTTACAATGAG. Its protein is CASSTTSGFYNE. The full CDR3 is CASSTTSGFYNEQFF.

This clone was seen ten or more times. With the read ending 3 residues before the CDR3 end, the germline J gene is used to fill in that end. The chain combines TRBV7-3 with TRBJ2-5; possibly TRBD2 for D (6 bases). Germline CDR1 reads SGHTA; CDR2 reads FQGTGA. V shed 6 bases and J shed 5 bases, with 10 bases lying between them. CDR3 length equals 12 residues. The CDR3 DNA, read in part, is TGTGCCAGCAGTAAGGAGGGGGAGACC. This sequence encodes CASSKEGET. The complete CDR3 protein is CASSKEGETQYF.

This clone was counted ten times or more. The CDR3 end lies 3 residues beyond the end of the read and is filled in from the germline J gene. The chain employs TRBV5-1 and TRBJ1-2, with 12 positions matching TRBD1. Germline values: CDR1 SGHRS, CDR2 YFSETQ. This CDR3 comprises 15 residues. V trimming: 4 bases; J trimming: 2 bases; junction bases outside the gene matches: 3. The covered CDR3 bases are TGCGCCAGCAGCCCAGGGACAGGGGGCAACTATGGC. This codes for CASSPGTGGNYG. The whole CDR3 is CASSPGTGGNYGYTF.

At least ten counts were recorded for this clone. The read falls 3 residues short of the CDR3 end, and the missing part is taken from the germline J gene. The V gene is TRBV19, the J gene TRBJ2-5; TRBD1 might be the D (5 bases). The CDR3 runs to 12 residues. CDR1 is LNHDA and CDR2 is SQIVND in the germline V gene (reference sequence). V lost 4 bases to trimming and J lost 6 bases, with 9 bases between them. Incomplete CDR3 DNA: TGTGCCAGTAGTAAGACAGAGAAGACC. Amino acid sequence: CASSKTEKT. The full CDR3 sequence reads CASSKTEKTQYF.

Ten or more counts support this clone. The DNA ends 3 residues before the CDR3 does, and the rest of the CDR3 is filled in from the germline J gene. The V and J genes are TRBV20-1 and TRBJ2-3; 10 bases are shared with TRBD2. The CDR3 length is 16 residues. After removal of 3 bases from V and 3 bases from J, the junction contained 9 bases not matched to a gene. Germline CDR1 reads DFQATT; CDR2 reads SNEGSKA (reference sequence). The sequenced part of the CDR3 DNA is TGCAGTGCTAGTCAATCTAGCGGGAGAATTACAGATACG. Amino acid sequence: CSASQSSGRITDT. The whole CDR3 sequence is CSASQSSGRITDTQYF.

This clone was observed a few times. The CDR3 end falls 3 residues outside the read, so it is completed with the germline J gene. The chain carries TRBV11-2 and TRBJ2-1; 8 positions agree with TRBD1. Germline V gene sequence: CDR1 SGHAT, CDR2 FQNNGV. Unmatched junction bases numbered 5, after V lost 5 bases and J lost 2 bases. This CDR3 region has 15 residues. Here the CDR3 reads CASSQDRGTYNEQFF. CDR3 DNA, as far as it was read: TGTGCCAGCAGCCAAGACAGGGGAACCTACAATGAG.

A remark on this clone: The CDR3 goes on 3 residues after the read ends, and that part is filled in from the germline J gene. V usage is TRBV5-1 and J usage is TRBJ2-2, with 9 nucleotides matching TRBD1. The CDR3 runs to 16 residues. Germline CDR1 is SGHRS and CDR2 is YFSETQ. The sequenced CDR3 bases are TGCGCCAGCAGCTTGGTGGGGACAGGGATTAATGAAAAG. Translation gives CASSLVGTGINEK. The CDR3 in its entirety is CASSLVGTGINEKLFF.

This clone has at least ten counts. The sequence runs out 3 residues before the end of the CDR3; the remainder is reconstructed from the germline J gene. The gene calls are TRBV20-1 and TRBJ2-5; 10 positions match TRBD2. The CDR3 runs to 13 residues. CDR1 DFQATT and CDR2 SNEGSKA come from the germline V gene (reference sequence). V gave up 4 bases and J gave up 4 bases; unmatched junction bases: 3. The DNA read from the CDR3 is TGCAGTGCTAAAAAGCGGGAGGGAGAGACC. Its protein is CSAKKREGET. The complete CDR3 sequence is CSAKKREGETQYF.

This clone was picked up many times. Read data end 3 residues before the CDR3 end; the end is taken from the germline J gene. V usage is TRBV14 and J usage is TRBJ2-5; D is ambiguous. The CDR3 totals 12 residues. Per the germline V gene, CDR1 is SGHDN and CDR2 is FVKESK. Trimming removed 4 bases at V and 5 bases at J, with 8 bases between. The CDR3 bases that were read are TGTGCCAGCAGCCTCTTCCCGGAGACC. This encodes CASSLFPET. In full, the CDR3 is CASSLFPETQYF.

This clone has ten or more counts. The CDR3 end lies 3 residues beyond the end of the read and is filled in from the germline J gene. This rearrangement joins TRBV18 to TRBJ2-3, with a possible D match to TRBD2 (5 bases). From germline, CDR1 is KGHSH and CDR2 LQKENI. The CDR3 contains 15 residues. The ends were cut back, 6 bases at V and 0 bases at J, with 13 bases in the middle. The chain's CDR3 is CASSLARGSTDTQYF. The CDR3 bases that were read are TGTGCCAGCTCCCTCGCCCGGGGTAGCACAGATACG.

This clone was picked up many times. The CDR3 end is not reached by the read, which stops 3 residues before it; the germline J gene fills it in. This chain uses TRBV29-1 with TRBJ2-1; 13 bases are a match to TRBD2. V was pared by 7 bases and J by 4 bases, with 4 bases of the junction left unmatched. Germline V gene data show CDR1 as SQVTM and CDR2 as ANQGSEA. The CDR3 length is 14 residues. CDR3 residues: CSAGTSGEYNEQFF. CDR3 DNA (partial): TGCAGCGCTGGGACTAGCGGGGAATACAATGAG.

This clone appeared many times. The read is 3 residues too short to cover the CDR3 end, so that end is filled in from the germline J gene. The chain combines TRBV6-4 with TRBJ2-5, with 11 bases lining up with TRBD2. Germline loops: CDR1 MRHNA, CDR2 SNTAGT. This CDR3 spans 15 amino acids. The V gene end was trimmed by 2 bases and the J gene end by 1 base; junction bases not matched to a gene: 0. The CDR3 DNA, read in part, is TGTGCCAGCAGTGACGGGACTAGCGGCCAAGAGACC. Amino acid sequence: CASSDGTSGQET. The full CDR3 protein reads CASSDGTSGQETQYF.

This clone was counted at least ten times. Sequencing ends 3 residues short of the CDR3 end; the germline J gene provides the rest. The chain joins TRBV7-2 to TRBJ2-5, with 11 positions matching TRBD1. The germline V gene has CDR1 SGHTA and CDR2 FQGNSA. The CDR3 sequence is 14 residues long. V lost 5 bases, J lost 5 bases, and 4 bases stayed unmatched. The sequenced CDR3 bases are TGTGCCAGCAGCCCGGACAGGGGGCGCGAGACC. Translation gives CASSPDRGRET. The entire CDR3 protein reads CASSPDRGRETQYF.

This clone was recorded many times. CDR3 bases read: TGTGCCAGCAGCTTAGAGGGGACAACTACCTACGAG. Translated: CASSLEGTTTYE. The entire CDR3 sequence reads CASSLEGTTTYEQYF. The chain is built from TRBV7-8 and TRBJ2-7; possible D gene TRBD1, 6 bases. The read ends 3 residues shy of where the CDR3 ends; the end is completed using the germline J gene. The V end was cut by 1 base, the J end by 2 bases, with 12 bases between. This CDR3 comprises 15 residues. CDR1 is SGHVS and CDR2 is FQNEAQ in the germline V gene.